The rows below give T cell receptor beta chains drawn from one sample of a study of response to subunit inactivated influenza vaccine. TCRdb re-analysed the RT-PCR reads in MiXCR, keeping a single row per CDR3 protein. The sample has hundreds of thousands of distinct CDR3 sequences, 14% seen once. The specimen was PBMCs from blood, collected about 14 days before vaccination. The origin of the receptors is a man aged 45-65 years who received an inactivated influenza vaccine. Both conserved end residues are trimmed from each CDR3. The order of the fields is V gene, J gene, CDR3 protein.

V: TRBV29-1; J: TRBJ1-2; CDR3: SVIKGTGPGGYT
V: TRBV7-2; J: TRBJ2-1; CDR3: ASSPLAGGPREQF
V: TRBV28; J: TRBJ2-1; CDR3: ASSFRLYNEQF
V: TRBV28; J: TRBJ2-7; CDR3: ASSFPADGYEQY
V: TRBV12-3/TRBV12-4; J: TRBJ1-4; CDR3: ASRRWDTNEKLF
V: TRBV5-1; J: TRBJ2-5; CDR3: ASSFSSGEEETQY
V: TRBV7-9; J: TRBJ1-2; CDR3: ASSPDRWGYT
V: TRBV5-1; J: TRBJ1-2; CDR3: ASSLEGRRNYGYT
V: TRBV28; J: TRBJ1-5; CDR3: ASSSSGEDQPQH
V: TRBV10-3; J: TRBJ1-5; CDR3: AISESQRTGMASNQPQH
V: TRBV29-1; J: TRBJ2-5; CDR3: SVTKNRETQY
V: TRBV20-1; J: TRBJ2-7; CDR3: SASFRDRAYEQY
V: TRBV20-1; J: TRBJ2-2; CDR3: SVTSWGTGELF
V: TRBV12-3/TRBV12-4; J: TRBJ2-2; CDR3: ASSFLISAGTGELF
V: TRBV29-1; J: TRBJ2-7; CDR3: SVVAGGSYEQY
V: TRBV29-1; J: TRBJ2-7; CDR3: SVEGWTGGTQQY
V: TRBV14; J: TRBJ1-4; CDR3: ASSRWIGRLNEKLF
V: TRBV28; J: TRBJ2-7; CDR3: ASTSPQGREQY
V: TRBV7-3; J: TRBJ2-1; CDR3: ASSTGLAGDSEQF
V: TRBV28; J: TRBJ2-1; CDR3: ASSSWTGGNPNEQF
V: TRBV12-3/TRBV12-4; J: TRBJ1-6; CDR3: ASSFGQNNSPLH
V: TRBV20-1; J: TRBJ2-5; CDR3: SAREPLSGGAKTQY
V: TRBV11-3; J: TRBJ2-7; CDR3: ASSLETGRSYEQY
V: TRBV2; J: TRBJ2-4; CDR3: ASSGPRPENIQY
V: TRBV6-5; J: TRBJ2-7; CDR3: ASSYPGLAGGYYEQY
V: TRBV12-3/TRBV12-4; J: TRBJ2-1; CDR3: ASSRRTSGSRWGEQF
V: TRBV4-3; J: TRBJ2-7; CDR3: ASSLGTGSSEQY